A single sample gave rise to the 18 T cell receptor beta chains below, sequenced in a study of regulatory T cells in long-lasting Graves disease. TCR beta libraries were built with iRepertoire HTBI primers and Arm-PCR of CDR3 regions. TCRdb passed the multiplex PCR reads through MiXCR, listing each CDR3 protein once. The table lists hundreds of thousands of distinct CDR3 sequences, under 20% of them singletons. Time point described: newly diagnosed GD, antithyroid drugs for less than 3 months. Preparation of the TCR library used RNA extracted from PBMCs. The data were also submitted as part of a second study, on T cells in Graves' hyperthyroidism and ophthalmopathy.

Sequencing was performed on peripheral blood mononuclear cells (PBMCs), taken at new diagnosis, from a patient treated with antithyroid drugs. These TCRs come from a woman aged 30 to 39 with Graves disease.

The sample holds many counts of this clonotype. This rearrangement joins TRBV20-1 to TRBJ2-5; TRBD2 aligns across 10 bases. Germline values: CDR1 DFQATT, CDR2 SNEGSKA (reference sequence). The CDR3 extends over 13 amino acids. V lost 6 bases, J lost 5 bases, and 6 bases stayed unmatched. The CDR3 DNA sequence: TGCAGTGCACGAGCGGGAGGGCCGGAGACCCAGTACTTC. It translates to CSARAGGPETQYF.

This clonotype has ten or more counts. CDR3 residues: CASRTGGFYEQYF. In DNA form, the CDR3 reads TGTGCCTCTCGGACAGGGGGTTTCTACGAGCAGTACTTC. The chain employs TRBV28 and TRBJ2-7; 10 bases map to TRBD1. V lost 11 bases to trimming and J lost 3 bases; unmatched junction nucleotides: 7. CDR1 MDHEN and CDR2 SYDVKM come from the germline V gene. The CDR3 consists of 13 residues.

Of note for this clonotype: At one end the junction does not follow the germline gene, possibly because of a read error. The genes are TRBV7-2 and TRBJ2-1; a possible D gene is TRBD1 (6 bases). CDR3 length: 13 residues. CDR1 SGHTA and CDR2 FQGNSA come from the germline V gene. CDR3 amino acids: CASSSAGDNGQFF. The CDR3, as DNA: TGTGCCAGCAGCTCCGCCGGGGACAATGGGCAGTTCTTC.

The chain links TRBV7-9 to TRBJ2-1; D possibly corresponds to TRBD2 (7 bases). CDR1 is SEHNR, CDR2 FQNEAQ, per germline (reference sequence). Trimming removed 8 bases from V and 0 bases from J, with 14 bases in between. This CDR3 region has 15 residues. The CDR3 DNA sequence: TGTGCCAGCGTAGGGGGGGTCAACTCCTACAATGAGCAGTTCTTC. This encodes CASVGGVNSYNEQFF.

The table lists this clonotype with many counts. The CDR3 spells CASSPSIGQDWRVEAFF. The CDR3 DNA sequence: TGTGCCAGCAGTCCAAGTATAGGTCAGGATTGGCGGGTTGAAGCTTTCTTT. The chain employs TRBV28 and TRBJ1-1; D is ambiguous. With 5 bases removed from V and 7 bases from J, the gap between germline ends came to 26 bases. The germline CDR1 and CDR2 sequences are MDHEN and SYDVKM. There are 17 residues in the CDR3. Full variable domain (remainder filled in from reference TRBV28 and TRBJ1-1): DVKVTQSSRYLVKRTGEKVFLECVQDMDHENMFWYRQDPGLGLRLIYFSYDVKMKEKGDIPEGYSVSREKKERFSLILESASTNQTSMYLCASSPSIGQDWRVEAFFGQGTRLTVV.

This clonotype appeared many times. The chain links TRBV14 to TRBJ1-1; maybe TRBD1 (5 bases). V lost 2 bases, J lost 1 base, and 8 bases lay in between. This CDR3 region has 14 residues. Germline CDR1 SGHDN, CDR2 FVKESK. The CDR3: CASSQPGRNTEAFF. The CDR3 DNA reads as TGTGCCAGCAGCCAACCGGGACGGAACACTGAAGCTTTCTTT.

This clonotype was detected ten times or more. V usage is TRBV20-1 and J usage is TRBJ2-7, with 11 bases aligning to TRBD2. Germline V CDR1 and CDR2: DFQATT, SNEGSKA (reference sequence). This CDR3 comprises 15 residues. Germline trimming cut 1 base from V and 5 bases from J; bases unmatched to any gene: 7. The CDR3 coding sequence is TGCAGTGCTAGAGCTGTAGTAGCGGGAGGGGACGAGCAGTACTTC. It codes for CSARAVVAGGDEQYF.

This clonotype appeared many times. The CDR3 region is CASSNRVVDEKLFF. The CDR3 DNA is TGTGCCAGCAGTAATAGGGTGGTTGATGAAAAACTGTTTTTT. This chain uses TRBV7-2 with TRBJ1-4, with D unresolved. Trimming took 6 bases from V and 6 from J, leaving 14 bases between them. This CDR3 spans 14 amino acids. The germline V gene encodes CDR1 SGHTA and CDR2 FQGNSA.

To note about this clonotype: One junction end disagrees with the germline gene, perhaps due to a read error. The rearrangement uses TRBV5-6 and TRBJ1-2; 7 bases align to TRBD1. Germline V gene lookup returns CDR1 SGHDT and CDR2 YYEEEE. CDR3 size: 14 residues. The CDR3 DNA reads as TGTACCAGCAGCTCACAGGGGTCGGACTATGGCTACACCTTC. This codes for CTSSSQGSDYGYTF.

This clonotype was observed a handful of times. This chain uses TRBV10-3 with TRBJ1-6; D gene ambiguous. Germline CDR1 is ENHRY and CDR2 is SYGVKD. The CDR3 runs 14 residues. Trimming pared 2 bases from V and 10 bases from J, leaving 12 bases between. The CDR3 nucleotides read TGTGCCATCAGTGAGGGTTACGCCGGGTCACCCCTCCACTTT. It codes for CAISEGYAGSPLHF.

This clonotype has just a few counts. The chain is built from TRBV5-1 and TRBJ1-4; D gene unclear. This CDR3 has 14 amino acids. Germline V lookup: CDR1 SGHRS, CDR2 YFSETQ. V dropped 5 bases and J dropped 0 bases, with 8 bases sitting between them. CDR3 sequence: CASSFDTTNEKLFF. The CDR3 DNA sequence: TGCGCCAGCAGTTTCGACACAACTAATGAAAAACTGTTTTTT.

This clonotype was counted many times. The V gene is TRBV28, the J gene TRBJ1-5; no reliable D call. The germline V and J ends were trimmed by 7 bases and 8 bases, with 15 bases remaining between them. This CDR3 has 13 amino acids. The germline V gene encodes CDR1 MDHEN and CDR2 SYDVKM. The CDR3 region is CASTWEIKKPQHF. The CDR3 coding sequence is TGTGCCAGCACCTGGGAAATTAAAAAGCCCCAGCATTTT.

In this sample, this clonotype turned up many times. This chain connects TRBV20-1 to TRBJ1-1, with D uncertain. The V end was cut by 0 bases, the J end by 6 bases, with 17 bases between. The CDR3 consists of 15 residues. Germline CDR1 is DFQATT and CDR2 is SNEGSKA (reference sequence). CDR3 loop: CSARDNLSLRAEAFF. The CDR3 DNA reads as TGCAGTGCTAGAGATAACCTTTCGTTGCGGGCTGAAGCTTTCTTT.

In its sample, this clonotype was seen many times. The chain recombines TRBV10-3 with TRBJ1-5, with 7 bases identical to TRBD1. Germline assignment: CDR1 ENHRY and CDR2 SYGVKD. Losses at the gene ends were 6 bases for V and 4 bases for J; bases not matched to a gene: 9. This CDR3 comprises 15 residues. The CDR3, as DNA: TGTGCCATCAGCCTCGACAGGGATGGTAATCAGCCCCAGCATTTT. It encodes CAISLDRDGNQPQHF.

This clonotype was seen repeatedly, ten times or more. The chain uses TRBV7-8 and TRBJ1-1; no firm D call. Germline loops: CDR1 SGHVS, CDR2 FQNEAQ. V was cut by 5 bases and J by 1 base, with 11 bases left in between. The CDR3 spans 14 residues. Here the CDR3 DNA reads TGTGCCAGCAGCCCATTAATCAGGAACACTGAAGCTTTCTTT. It specifies CASSPLIRNTEAFF.

This clonotype showed up many times. The rearrangement joins TRBV28 to TRBJ2-3; possibly TRBD2 for D (6 bases). CDR3 length equals 16 residues. Germline-derived CDR1 and CDR2 are MDHEN and SYDVKM. V dropped 3 bases and J dropped 4 bases, with 17 bases sitting between them. CDR3 sequence reads: CASSFPLGGASDTQYF. CDR3 in DNA: TGTGCCAGCAGTTTCCCTCTCGGGGGAGCGTCAGATACGCAGTATTTT.

This rearrangement joins TRBV15 to TRBJ2-7; tentatively, D is TRBD1 (6 bases). From germline, CDR1 is LNHNV and CDR2 YYDKDF (reference sequence). Trimming removed 5 bases from V and 3 bases from J, with 8 bases in between. The CDR3 consists of 12 residues. The CDR3 sequence: CATSGDNYEQYF. The CDR3 nucleotides read TGTGCCACCAGCGGGGACAACTACGAGCAGTACTTC.

A few counts support this clonotype. A junction end diverges from the germline sequence, so it may reflect a read error. The chain carries TRBV5-1 and TRBJ1-2; D possibly corresponds to TRBD1 (6 bases). This CDR3 is built from 14 residues. In germline, CDR1 is SGHRS, CDR2 YFSETQ. CDR3 region: CASNLTGAAYGYTF. The CDR3 coding sequence is TGCGCCAGCAACTTGACAGGTGCTGCCTATGGCTACACCTTC.